The rows below give T cell receptor beta chains drawn from one sample of a study of regulatory T cells in long-lasting Graves disease. MiXCR, applied by TCRdb to the multiplex PCR reads, yields one record per CDR3 protein. This table holds roughly 420,000 distinct CDR3 sequences, roughly a sixth found once. Sequencing was performed on peripheral blood mononuclear cells (PBMCs), taken at new diagnosis, from a patient treated with antithyroid drugs. These receptors originate from a female donor with Graves disease. The CDR3 runs from the conserved cysteine through the conserved F or W. D genes are given only for firm matches. Rows give clone size only sometimes, using once, few, many, or a class for an expanded clone.

D: NA; size: NA; V: TRBV16; J: TRBJ1-2; DNA: TGTGCCAGCAGCCAAAATGGAGGTATCGCGTATGGCTACACCTTC; CDR3: CASSQNGGIAYGYTF
D: NA; size: many; V: TRBV10-2; J: TRBJ1-1; DNA: TGCGCCAGCAGTGGGGGGCCGAGGAAAGGATGGACTGAAGCTTTCTTT; CDR3: CASSGGPRKGWTEAFF
D: NA; size: few; V: TRBV28; J: TRBJ2-7; DNA: TGTGCCAGCAGCCCCCCAGTGGGGCTAACCTACGAGCAGTACTTC; CDR3: CASSPPVGLTYEQYF
D: NA; size: NA; V: TRBV6-2/TRBV6-3; J: TRBJ2-3; DNA: TGTGCCAGCCTAACAGGGAGTGCAGATACGCAGTATTTT; CDR3: CASLTGSADTQYF
D: NA; size: few; V: TRBV4-3; J: TRBJ2-7; DNA: TGCGCCAGCAGCCAAGAAGGCCCGGTGGGGACCTTCGGGGAGCAGTACTTC; CDR3: CASSQEGPVGTFGEQYF
D: NA; size: many; V: TRBV10-2; J: TRBJ2-5; DNA: TGCGCCAGCAGCCTTACTAGGGAAGAGACCCAGTACTTC; CDR3: CASSLTREETQYF
D: NA; size: many; V: TRBV27; J: TRBJ2-5; DNA: TGTGCCACCAGGACCGGGACATCGTACCAAGAGACCCAGTACTTC; CDR3: CATRTGTSYQETQYF
D: NA; size: many; V: TRBV11-2; J: TRBJ1-5; DNA: TGTGCCAGCAGCTTAGTTCCGGGCACCGATCAGCCCCAGCATTTT; CDR3: CASSLVPGTDQPQHF
D: NA; size: many; V: TRBV30; J: TRBJ1-3; DNA: TGTGCCTGGACCGGGGGAGGAAACACCATATATTTT; CDR3: CAWTGGGNTIYF
D: NA; size: many; V: TRBV5-5; J: TRBJ1-4; DNA: TGTGCCAGCAGCTTCAGTCAGACAGGATACCGACAAAAACTGTTTTTT; CDR3: CASSFSQTGYRQKLFF